A single sample is the source of the 29 T cell receptor beta chains below, sequenced in a study of T cell responses to AZD1222 COVID-19 vaccine. Using immunoSEQ multiplex PCR, the repertoire was profiled, and TCRdb retains in-frame clones only, with some absent. The profile shows over 100,000 clones, 88% of them singletons. Sequenced material: peripheral blood, taken on day 0 of AZD1222 vaccination. These receptors were collected from an adult in good health.

The chain employs TRBV2 and TRBJ1-5; D remains ambiguous. Trimming took off 6 bases at V and 0 bases at J, with 9 bases between the two ends. The CDR3 contains 14 residues. Germline CDR1 and CDR2: SNHLY and FYNNEI. CDR3 sequence reads: CASRIPLSNQPQHF. CDR3 DNA: TGTGCCAGCAGGATTCCCCTTAGCAATCAGCCCCAGCATTTT.

This chain links TRBV5-4 with TRBJ2-5; 7 bases line up with TRBD2. Germline loops: CDR1 SGHNT, CDR2 YYREEE (reference sequence). The CDR3 consists of 14 residues. V shed 0 bases, J shed 1 base, and the junction held 0 bases outside the gene matches. CDR3 nucleotides: TGTGCCAGCAGCTTGGCGGGGGGCCAAGAGACCCAGTACTTC. Translating gives CASSLAGGQETQYF.

This clone was counted a single time. The rearrangement links TRBV4-2 to TRBJ1-1; tentative D call: TRBD1 (6 bases). The germline V and J ends were trimmed by 1 base and 0 bases, with 18 bases remaining between them. This CDR3 contains 18 residues. CDR1 and CDR2 (germline): LGHNA, YNFKEQ. CDR3 sequence: CASSQVAGGLTMNTEAFF. Here the CDR3 DNA reads TGTGCCAGCAGCCAAGTGGCGGGGGGCTTGACAATGAACACTGAAGCTTTCTTT.

This clone has more than one count but fewer than ten. V usage is TRBV6-1 and J usage is TRBJ2-2; D call uncertain. V dropped 3 bases and J dropped 1 base, with 9 bases sitting between them. The CDR3 contains 15 residues. Germline V lookup: CDR1 MNHNS, CDR2 SASEGT. For the CDR3, the DNA is TGTGCCAGCAGTGAGAGACTTTTGAACACCGGGGAGCTGTTTTTT. Its translation: CASSERLLNTGELFF.

V is TRBV5-1 and J is TRBJ2-2; D gene unclear. V was shortened by 1 base and J by 5 bases, with 6 bases between the two germline ends. The CDR3 contains 13 residues. The V gene's germline CDR1 is SGHRS and CDR2 YFSETQ. CDR3 sequence: CASSLSVTGELFF. CDR3 in DNA: TGCGCCAGCAGCTTGTCCGTTACCGGGGAGCTGTTTTTT.

V usage is TRBV11-3 and J usage is TRBJ2-3; maybe TRBD1 (5 bases). CDR1 SGHNT and CDR2 YENEEA come from the germline V gene. Trimming removed 2 bases from V and 0 bases from J, with 9 bases in between. The CDR3 sequence is 15 residues long. CDR3 nucleotide sequence: TGTGCCAGCAGCTTATATCCAGGGAGCACAGATACGCAGTATTTT. Amino acids: CASSLYPGSTDTQYF.

This clone was counted a single time. The chain couples TRBV10-1 to TRBJ2-7; maybe TRBD2 (5 bases). V lost 4 bases and J lost 5, with 15 bases in between. The V gene's germline CDR1 is WNHNN and CDR2 SYGVQD (reference sequence). This CDR3 spans 14 amino acids. CDR3: CASSGGLANHEQYF. The CDR3 DNA follows: TGCGCCAGCAGTGGAGGTCTAGCAAACCACGAGCAGTACTTC.

About this clone: At one end the junction does not follow the germline gene, possibly because of a read error. J is TRBJ1-5 and V is TRBV14, with TRBD1 as a possible D gene (6 bases). The CDR3 extends over 14 amino acids. Germline V CDR1 and CDR2: SGHDN, FVKESK. This CDR3 is CASSQMGGNQPQHF. In DNA form, the CDR3 reads TGTGCCAGCAGCCAAATGGGGGGCAACCAGCCCCAGCATTTT.

The chain has TRBV9 and TRBJ1-2; no definite D call. This CDR3 contains 11 residues. Germline-derived CDR1 and CDR2 are SGDLS and YYNGEE. V was cut by 6 bases and J by 1 base, with 4 bases left in between. CDR3 nucleotide sequence: TGTGCCAGCAAAGATAACTATGGCTACACCTTC. It yields the protein CASKDNYGYTF. The full variable domain, with the rest looked up from reference TRBV9 and TRBJ1-2, is DSGVTQTPKHLITATGQRVTLRCSPRSGDLSVYWYQQSLDQGLQFLIQYYNGEERAKGNILERFSAQQFPDLHSELNLSSLELGDSALYFCASKDNYGYTFGSGTRLTVV.

V gene TRBV5-1 combines with J gene TRBJ2-3; D perhaps matches TRBD2 (6 bases). The germline gives CDR1 SGHRS, CDR2 YFSETQ. CDR3 length equals 17 residues. With 3 bases removed from V and 1 base from J, the gap between germline ends came to 18 bases. The chain's CDR3 is CASSWDLLTGGTDTQYF. The CDR3 coding sequence is TGCGCCAGCAGCTGGGACCTCTTAACGGGGGGCACAGATACGCAGTATTTT.

This clone has a handful of counts. The chain uses TRBV11-2 and TRBJ2-6, with D perhaps TRBD1 (6 bases). CDR1 and CDR2 from the germline V gene are SGHAT and FQNNGV. This CDR3 has 18 residues. V dropped 1 base and J dropped 0 bases, with 13 bases sitting between them. The CDR3 sequence is CASSLVGQRNSGANVLTF. The DNA of the CDR3 is TGTGCCAGCAGCTTAGTAGGACAGCGCAACTCTGGGGCCAACGTCCTGACTTTC.

The V and J genes are TRBV7-8 and TRBJ1-4, with TRBD1 matching over 7 bases. CDR3 length: 17 residues. The germline V gene encodes CDR1 SGHVS and CDR2 FQNEAQ. The ends lost 5 bases at V and 5 bases at J; junction bases unmatched: 14. CDR3 residues: CASSPRQGVGTNEKLFF. The CDR3 DNA follows: TGTGCCAGCAGCCCCCGTCAGGGGGTGGGGACAAATGAAAAACTGTTTTTT.

The chain employs TRBV5-1 and TRBJ1-6; maybe TRBD1 (6 bases). The germline V gene encodes CDR1 SGHRS and CDR2 YFSETQ. V lost 3 bases, J lost 7 bases, and 11 bases lay in between. CDR3 length equals 14 residues. The CDR3 bases are TGCGCCAGCAGCTCCGCGGGGGCAAATTCACCCCTCCACTTT. Translated, it gives CASSSAGANSPLHF.

V and J are TRBV7-2 and TRBJ1-2; D may be TRBD1 (6 bases). Germline CDR1 reads SGHTA; CDR2 reads FQGNSA. This CDR3 has 15 amino acids. Trimming removed 4 bases from V and 3 bases from J, with 15 bases in between. The CDR3: CASSSRTDLYYGYTF. The CDR3 coding sequence is TGTGCCAGCAGCTCCCGGACAGATCTTTACTATGGCTACACCTTC.

The V gene is TRBV4-2, the J gene TRBJ1-2, with D uncertain. CDR3 length equals 14 residues. CDR1 and CDR2 from the germline V gene are LGHNA and YNFKEQ. Trimming pared 2 bases from V and 1 base from J, leaving 8 bases between. The CDR3 coding sequence is TGTGCCAGCAGCCAAAGGAGTCTTAACTATGGCTACACCTTC. Residues: CASSQRSLNYGYTF.

V gene TRBV5-1 combines with J gene TRBJ2-7, with 8 bases matching TRBD2. The V gene's germline CDR1 is SGHRS and CDR2 YFSETQ. The CDR3 is made up of 14 amino acids. The junction had 10 bases not matched to a gene; V was cut back by 5 bases and J by 6 bases. DNA of the CDR3: TGCGCCAGCAGTCGTGACGGGGGGGCCATCGAGCAGTACTTC. It is translated as CASSRDGGAIEQYF.

The chain is built from TRBV29-1 and TRBJ2-7; 7 positions agree with TRBD1. J lost 3 bases, V lost 6 bases, and 5 bases had no gene match. The CDR3 is made up of 12 amino acids. Germline V gives CDR1 SQVTM, CDR2 ANQGSEA. The CDR3 DNA is TGCAGCGTGCGGACAGGCTACTACGAGCAGTACTTC. Translation: CSVRTGYYEQYF.

This clone came up a few times. V usage is TRBV29-1 and J usage is TRBJ1-2, with TRBD1 matching over 9 bases. CDR1 and CDR2 from the germline V gene are SQVTM and ANQGSEA. V lost 2 bases, J lost 7 bases, and 11 bases stayed unmatched. The CDR3 totals 15 residues. The CDR3 here is CSVERGQGVFGGYTF. As DNA, the CDR3 is TGCAGCGTTGAAAGGGGACAGGGTGTTTTCGGTGGCTACACCTTC.

The chain has TRBV6-2 or TRBV6-3 and TRBJ2-7; no firm D call. The germline gives CDR1 MNHEY, CDR2 SVGEGT. The CDR3 extends over 12 amino acids. V lost 6 bases, J lost 2 bases, and 8 bases lay in between. CDR3 sequence reads: CASSKQAYEQYF. The DNA of the CDR3 is TGTGCCAGCAGCAAGCAGGCCTACGAGCAGTACTTC.

This clone was counted a single time. This rearrangement joins TRBV6-5 to TRBJ1-2; 12 nucleotides agree with TRBD1. J gave up 6 bases and V 6 bases, and 8 bases lay outside the gene matches. The CDR3 runs to 15 residues. Germline assignment: CDR1 MNHEY and CDR2 SVGAGI. In DNA form, the CDR3 reads TGTGCCAGCAGCTCCTCCGGGACAGGGGGCCATGGCTACACCTTC. This sequence encodes CASSSSGTGGHGYTF.

The V and J genes are TRBV12-5 and TRBJ1-5; D unresolved. Germline values: CDR1 LGHNT, CDR2 FRNRAP. V shed 1 base and J shed 6 bases, with 7 bases lying between them. This CDR3 spans 13 amino acids. CDR3 nucleotide sequence: TGTGCTAGTGGTTTGGAGGACGGTCAGCCCCAGCATTTT. Its translation is CASGLEDGQPQHF. Combining the CDR3 with reference TRBV12-5 and TRBJ1-5 gives the whole variable domain DARVTQTPRHKVTEMGQEVTMRCQPILGHNTVFWYRQTMMQGLELLAYFRNRAPLDDSGMPKDRFSAEMPDATLATLKIQPSEPRDSAVYFCASGLEDGQPQHFGDGTRLSIL.

The rearrangement uses TRBV7-8 and TRBJ1-4; D is possibly TRBD1 (5 bases). This CDR3 has 17 residues. Germline V CDR1 and CDR2: SGHVS, FQNEAQ. With 1 base removed from V and 0 bases from J, the gap between germline ends came to 12 bases. The CDR3 region has the DNA TGTGCCAGCAGCTTAGTATACGGGGCGGCAACTAATGAAAAACTGTTTTTT. Translation gives CASSLVYGAATNEKLFF. The full variable domain, with the rest looked up from reference TRBV7-8 and TRBJ1-4, is GAGVSQSPRYKVAKRGQDVALRCDPISGHVSLFWYQQALGQGPEFLTYFQNEAQLDKSGLPSDRFFAERPEGSVSTLKIQRTQQEDSAVYLCASSLVYGAATNEKLFFGSGTQLSVL.

CDR3: CASRTGGPTGELFF. For the CDR3, the DNA is TGTGCCAGCAGAACAGGGGGCCCCACCGGGGAGCTGTTTTTT. This chain uses TRBV7-2 with TRBJ2-2; 9 nucleotides match TRBD1. J gave up 4 bases and V 6 bases, and 3 bases lay outside the gene matches. The CDR3 runs 14 residues. The germline gives CDR1 SGHTA, CDR2 FQGNSA.

This clone has just one count. The chain recombines TRBV5-1 with TRBJ1-1, with 9 bases fitting TRBD1. Germline V lookup: CDR1 SGHRS, CDR2 YFSETQ. V gave up 3 bases and J gave up 1 base; unmatched junction bases: 7. The CDR3 covers 16 residues. The CDR3 here is CASSSTGGAGNTEAFF. In DNA form, the CDR3 reads TGCGCCAGCAGCTCCACAGGGGGCGCAGGGAACACTGAAGCTTTCTTT.

This chain links TRBV6-5 with TRBJ2-7; tentative D call: TRBD2 (5 bases). Germline values: CDR1 MNHEY, CDR2 SVGAGI. This CDR3 has 15 residues. V shed 0 bases and J shed 2 bases, with 11 bases lying between them. CDR3 protein: CASSYSSGPPYEQYF. CDR3 DNA: TGTGCCAGCAGTTACTCGAGCGGACCCCCCTACGAGCAGTACTTC.

This chain links TRBV5-1 with TRBJ2-7; 8 bases are a match to TRBD2. Per the germline V gene, CDR1 is SGHRS and CDR2 is YFSETQ. V lost 3 bases, J lost 1 base, and 0 bases stayed unmatched. This CDR3 has 13 amino acids. The CDR3 region is CASSSGGSYEQYF. Here the CDR3 DNA reads TGCGCCAGCAGCTCGGGGGGGTCCTACGAGCAGTACTTC.

A few counts support this clone. The V and J genes are TRBV6-4 and TRBJ1-1, with D maybe TRBD1 (5 bases). Between the trimmed V and J ends, which lost 2 bases and 2 bases, there was a span of 6 bases. The CDR3 sequence is 13 residues long. Per germline, CDR1 MRHNA and CDR2 SNTAGT. This CDR3 is CASSDRDNTEAFF. In nucleotides, the CDR3 is TGTGCCAGCAGTGACCGGGACAACACTGAAGCTTTCTTT.

The J gene is TRBJ1-4, the V gene TRBV15; D is possibly TRBD1 (5 bases). Trimming took off 5 bases at V and 4 bases at J, with 17 bases between the two ends. The CDR3 is made up of 16 amino acids. CDR1 is LNHNV, CDR2 YYDKDF, per germline (reference sequence). CDR3 DNA: TGTGCCACCAGCCCTTCGGCGGGTGGGGGTAATGAAAAACTGTTTTTT. This encodes CATSPSAGGGNEKLFF.

In its sample, this clone was seen once. V gene TRBV7-2 combines with J gene TRBJ1-2; D remains unclear. The CDR3 extends over 13 amino acids. Trimming removed 5 bases from V and 5 bases from J, with 12 bases in between. CDR1 is SGHTA and CDR2 is FQGNSA in the germline V gene. The CDR3 region is CASSTRAGYGYTF. The CDR3 DNA reads as TGTGCCAGCAGCACACGAGCGGGATATGGCTACACCTTC.